This T cell receptor (beta chain) was captured in a study of T-cell reconstitution after alpha-beta-depleted transplantation in children. The CDR3 is 14 amino acids. The ends lost 3 bases at V and 4 bases at J; junction bases unmatched: 4. Germline V CDR1 and CDR2: SGHRS, YFSETQ. Preparing the TCRbeta library involved the use of unique molecular identifiers. TCRdb reprocessed the PCR reads with MiXCR, giving one entry per CDR3 protein. The table lists about 980,000 distinct CDR3 sequences, around 30% of them singletons, with 25% to 35% in the top ten. The chain is built from TRBV5-1 and TRBJ2-5; TRBD1 matches 9 bases. This sequence originates from a boy in the first two years of life who had a stem cell transplant for SCID, so the T cells may come from the graft donor. This sample comprised PBMCs, mostly from graft donor cells, obtained 360 days after TCRalphabeta/CD19-depleted stem cell transplant. CDR3 nucleotide sequence: TGCGCCAGCAGCTGGCAGGACAGGGGAGAGACCCAGTACTTC. This codes for CASSWQDRGETQYF.